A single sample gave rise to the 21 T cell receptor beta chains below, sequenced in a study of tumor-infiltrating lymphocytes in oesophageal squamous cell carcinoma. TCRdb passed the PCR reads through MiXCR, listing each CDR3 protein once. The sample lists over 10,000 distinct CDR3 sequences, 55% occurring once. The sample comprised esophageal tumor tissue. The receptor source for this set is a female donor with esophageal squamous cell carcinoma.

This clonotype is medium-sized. CDR3 sequence reads: CAISESTPNTEAFF. In nucleotides, the CDR3 is TGTGCCATCAGTGAGTCGACACCGAACACTGAAGCTTTCTTT. The genes are TRBV10-3 and TRBJ1-1; D gene uncertain. The V end lost 0 bases, the J end lost 1 base, and 6 bases lay between the germline ends. The CDR3 runs to 14 residues. Germline V gene data show CDR1 as ENHRY and CDR2 as SYGVKD.

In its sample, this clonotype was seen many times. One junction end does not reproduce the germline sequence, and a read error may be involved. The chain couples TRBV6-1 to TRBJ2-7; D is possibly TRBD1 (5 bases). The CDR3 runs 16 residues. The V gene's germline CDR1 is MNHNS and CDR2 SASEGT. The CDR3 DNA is TGTGCCAGCAGCTCAATTCGGACAAGTTATAATTCACCCCTCCACTTC. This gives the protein CASSSIRTSYNSPLHF.

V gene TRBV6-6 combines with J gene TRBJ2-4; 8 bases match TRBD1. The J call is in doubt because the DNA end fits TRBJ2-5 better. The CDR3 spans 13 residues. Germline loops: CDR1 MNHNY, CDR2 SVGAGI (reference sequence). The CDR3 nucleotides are TGTGCCAGCAGTACAGGGGGTACGGAGACCCAGTACTTC. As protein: CASSTGGTETQYF.

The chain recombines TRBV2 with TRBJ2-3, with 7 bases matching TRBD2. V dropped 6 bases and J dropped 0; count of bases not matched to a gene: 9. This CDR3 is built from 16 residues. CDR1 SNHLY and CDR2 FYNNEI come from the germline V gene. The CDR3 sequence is CASSPIGAGSTDTQYF. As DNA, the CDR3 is TGTGCCAGCAGCCCTATCGGAGCGGGGAGCACAGATACGCAGTATTTT. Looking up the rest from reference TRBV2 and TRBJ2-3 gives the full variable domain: EPEVTQTPSHQVTQMGQEVILRCVPISNHLYFYWYRQILGQKVEFLVSFYNNEISEKSEIFDDQFSVERPDGSNFTLKIRSTKLEDSAMYFCASSPIGAGSTDTQYFGPGTRLTVL.

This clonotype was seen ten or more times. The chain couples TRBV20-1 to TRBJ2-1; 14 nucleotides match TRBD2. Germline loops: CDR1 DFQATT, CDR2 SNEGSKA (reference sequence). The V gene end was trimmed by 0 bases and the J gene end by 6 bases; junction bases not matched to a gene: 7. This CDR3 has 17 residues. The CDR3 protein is CSARDLSGLAGVNEQFF. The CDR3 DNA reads TGCAGTGCTAGAGACCTGTCGGGACTAGCGGGAGTCAATGAGCAGTTCTTC.

CDR3 nucleotides: TGTGCCAGCAGACGACAGGGCGCTGGAAACACCATATATTTT. It encodes CASRRQGAGNTIYF. The rearrangement uses TRBV6-6 and TRBJ1-3; 7 bases are shared with TRBD1. Germline V gene lookup returns CDR1 MNHNY and CDR2 SVGAGI (reference sequence). This CDR3 comprises 14 residues. Trimming took 6 bases from V and 2 from J; bases not matched to a gene: 4.

The CDR3 loop is CASSRQINYGYTF. Here the CDR3 DNA reads TGTGCCAGCAGCAGACAGATTAACTATGGCTACACCTTC. The chain is built from TRBV12-3 or TRBV12-4 and TRBJ2-3; a possible D gene is TRBD1 (5 bases). Gene TRBJ1-2 matches the end of the DNA better, so the J call may be wrong. The CDR3 has 13 residues.

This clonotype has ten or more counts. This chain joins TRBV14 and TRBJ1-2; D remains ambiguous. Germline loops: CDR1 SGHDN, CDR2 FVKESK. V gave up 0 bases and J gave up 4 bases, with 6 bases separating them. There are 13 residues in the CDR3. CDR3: CASSQDVGYGYTF. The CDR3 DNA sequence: TGTGCCAGCAGCCAAGATGTCGGCTATGGCTACACCTTC.

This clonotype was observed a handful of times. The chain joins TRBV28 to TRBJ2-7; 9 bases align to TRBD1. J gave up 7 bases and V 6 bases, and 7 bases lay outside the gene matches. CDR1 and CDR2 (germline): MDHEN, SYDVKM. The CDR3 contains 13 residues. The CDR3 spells CASRGTGIMEQYF. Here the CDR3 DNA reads TGTGCCAGCAGAGGGACAGGGATTATGGAGCAGTACTTC.

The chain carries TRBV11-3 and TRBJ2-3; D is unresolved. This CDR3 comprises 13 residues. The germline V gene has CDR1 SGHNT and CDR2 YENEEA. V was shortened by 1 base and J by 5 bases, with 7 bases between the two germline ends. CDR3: CASSLVGRDTQYF. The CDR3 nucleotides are TGTGCCAGCAGCTTAGTCGGAAGAGATACGCAGTATTTT. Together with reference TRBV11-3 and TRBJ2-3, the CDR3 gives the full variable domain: EAGVVQSPRYKIIEKKQPVAFWCNPISGHNTLYWYLQNLGQGPELLIRYENEEAVDDSQLPKDRFSAERLKGVDSTLKIQPAELGDSAVYLCASSLVGRDTQYFGPGTRLTVL.

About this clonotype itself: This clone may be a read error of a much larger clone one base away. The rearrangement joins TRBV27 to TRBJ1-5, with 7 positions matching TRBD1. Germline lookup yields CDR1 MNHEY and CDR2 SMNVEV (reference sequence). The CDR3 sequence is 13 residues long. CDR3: CASSPLAGQPQQF. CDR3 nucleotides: TGTGCCAGCAGCCCTTTGGCGGGACAGCCCCAGCAGTTT.

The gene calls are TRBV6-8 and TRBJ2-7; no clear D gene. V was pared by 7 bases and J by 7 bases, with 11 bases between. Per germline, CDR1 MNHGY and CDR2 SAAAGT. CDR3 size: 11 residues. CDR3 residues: CASTSSLEQYF. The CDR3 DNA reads TGTGCCAGCACCAGTTCCCTGGAGCAGTACTTC.

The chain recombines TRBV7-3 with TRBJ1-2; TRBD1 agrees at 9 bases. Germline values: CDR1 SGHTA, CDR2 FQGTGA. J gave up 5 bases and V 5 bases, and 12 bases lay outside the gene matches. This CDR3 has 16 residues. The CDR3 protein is CASSPRPGQGPYGYTF. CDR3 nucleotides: TGTGCCAGCAGCCCGCGACCGGGACAGGGCCCTTATGGCTACACCTTC.

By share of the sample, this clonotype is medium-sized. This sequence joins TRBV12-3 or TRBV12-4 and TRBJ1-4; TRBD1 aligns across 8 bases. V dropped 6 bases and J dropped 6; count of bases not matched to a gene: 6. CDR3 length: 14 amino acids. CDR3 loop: CASSSQGADEKLFF. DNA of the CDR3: TGTGCCAGCAGCTCTCAGGGGGCAGATGAAAAACTGTTTTTT.

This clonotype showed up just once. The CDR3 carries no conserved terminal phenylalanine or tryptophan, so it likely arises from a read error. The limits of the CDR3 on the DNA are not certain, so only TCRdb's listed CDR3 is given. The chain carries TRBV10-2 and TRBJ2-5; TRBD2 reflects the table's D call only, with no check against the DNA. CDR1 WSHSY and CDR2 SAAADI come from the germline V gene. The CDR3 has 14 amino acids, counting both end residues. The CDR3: CASAGPNYGYTFGS.

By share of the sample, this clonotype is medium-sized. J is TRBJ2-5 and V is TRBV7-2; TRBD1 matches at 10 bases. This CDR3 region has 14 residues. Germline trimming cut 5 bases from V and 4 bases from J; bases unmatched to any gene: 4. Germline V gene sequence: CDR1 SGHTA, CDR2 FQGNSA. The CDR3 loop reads CASSRDRGLETQYF. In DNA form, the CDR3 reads TGTGCCAGCAGCCGGGACAGGGGTTTAGAGACCCAGTACTTC. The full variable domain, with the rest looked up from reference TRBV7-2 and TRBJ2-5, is GAGVSQSPSNKVTEKGKDVELRCDPISGHTALYWYRQSLGQGLEFLIYFQGNSAPDKSGLPSDRFSAERTGGSVSTLTIQRTQQEDSAVYLCASSRDRGLETQYFGPGTRLLVL.

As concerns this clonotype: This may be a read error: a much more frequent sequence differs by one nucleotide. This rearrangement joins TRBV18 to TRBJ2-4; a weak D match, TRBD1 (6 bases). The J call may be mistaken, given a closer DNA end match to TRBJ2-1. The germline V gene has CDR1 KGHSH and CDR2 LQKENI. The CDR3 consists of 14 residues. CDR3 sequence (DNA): TGTGCCAGCTCACCCGACAGGAACGCTGGTGAGCAGTTCTTC. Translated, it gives CASSPDRNAGEQFF.

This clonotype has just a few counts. CDR3 in DNA: TGCGCCAGCAGCTTGGCCCCTGCGAATGCCGACACCGGGGAGCTGTTTTTT. Amino acid sequence: CASSLAPANADTGELFF. This chain connects TRBV5-1 to TRBJ2-2; D is unclear. The CDR3 runs 17 residues. Germline loops: CDR1 SGHRS, CDR2 YFSETQ. V lost 0 bases, J lost 3 bases, and 15 bases lay in between. Variable domain in full (rest from reference TRBV5-1 and TRBJ2-2): KAGVTQTPRYLIKTRGQQVTLSCSPISGHRSVSWYQQTPGQGLQFLFEYFSETQRNKGNFPGRFSGRQFSNSRSEMNVSTLELGDSALYLCASSLAPANADTGELFFGEGSRLTVL.

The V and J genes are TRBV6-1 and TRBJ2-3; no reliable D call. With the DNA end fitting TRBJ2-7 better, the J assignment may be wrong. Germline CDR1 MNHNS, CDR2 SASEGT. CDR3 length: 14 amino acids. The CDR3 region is CASSEGEERYEQYF. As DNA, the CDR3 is TGTGCCAGCAGTGAAGGAGAAGAAAGGTACGAGCAGTACTTC.

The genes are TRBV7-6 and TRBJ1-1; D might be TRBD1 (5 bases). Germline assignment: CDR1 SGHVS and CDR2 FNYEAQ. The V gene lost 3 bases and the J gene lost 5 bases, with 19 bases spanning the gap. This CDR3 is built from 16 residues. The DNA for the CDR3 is TGTGCCAGCAGCTTGGCGGGACTCTCGGCGACAACTGAAGCTTTCTTT. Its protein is CASSLAGLSATTEAFF.

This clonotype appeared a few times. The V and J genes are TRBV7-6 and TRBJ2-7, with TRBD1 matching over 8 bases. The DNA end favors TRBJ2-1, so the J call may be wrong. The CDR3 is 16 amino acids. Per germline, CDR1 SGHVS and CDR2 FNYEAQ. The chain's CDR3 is CASSSDRESGYNEQFF. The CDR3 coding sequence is TGTGCCAGCAGCTCGGACAGGGAATCTGGCTACAATGAGCAGTTCTTC.